This T cell receptor beta chain originates from a study of blood T cell repertoires in COVID-19. Profiling relied on immunoSEQ multiplex PCR, and the TCRdb table lists in-frame clones only, not all of them. Of tens of thousands of clones listed, around 90% are singletons. V was trimmed by 5 bases and J by 0 bases, leaving 13 bases between them. Germline V gene lookup returns CDR1 SGHTA and CDR2 FQGTGA. The CDR3 covers 15 residues. V is TRBV7-3 and J is TRBJ1-2; D perhaps matches TRBD1 (6 bases). The TCR comes from a man over 45 with active COVID-19. The sequencing input was peripheral blood. The DNA of the CDR3 is TGTGCCAGCAGCCCCGGGGGGCAAGCTAACTATGGCTACACCTTC. Amino acids: CASSPGGQANYGYTF.